This TCR beta chain was found in a study of T cell responses to AZD1222 COVID-19 vaccine. The CDR3 spans 16 residues. V trimming: 2 bases; J trimming: 7 bases; junction bases outside the gene matches: 8. CDR1 is SGHKS, CDR2 YYEKEE, per germline (reference sequence). Overall study findings and caveats: The study reported that nearly half of spike-specific TCRs target unmutated variant regions. AZD1222 recipients seropositive at baseline numbered only five to seven. Spike was spanned by vaccine-associated CD4 TCRs, with dominance at 160-218 and 743-854.

Points on this clone: Its specificity is unknown.

This table comes from immunoSEQ multiplex PCR, and its TCRdb copy is limited to in-frame clones, with some not included. Altogether 70,000 to 85,000 clones are present, 80% to 90% being singletons, with the ten largest covering roughly 2.7%. The sequenced sample was peripheral blood, obtained on day 0 of AZD1222 vaccination. The source is an adult in good health. This sequence joins TRBV5-5 and TRBJ1-6; TRBD1 matches 8 bases. CDR3 loop: CASSFFQGAQNSPLHF. The CDR3 DNA is TGTGCCAGCAGCTTTTTCCAGGGGGCGCAAAATTCACCCCTCCACTTT.